Listed here are 7 T cell receptor beta chains from one sample, sequenced in a study of T cell responses to AZD1222 COVID-19 vaccine. TCRdb's table, derived via immunoSEQ multiplex PCR, lists solely in-frame clones and lacks some. The profile shows 140,000 to 150,000 clones, around four fifths of them singletons. The specimen comprised peripheral blood, sampled on day 0 of MenACWY control vaccination. These receptors came from an adult in good health.

This chain links TRBV7-9 with TRBJ2-2, with D possibly called TRBD1 or TRBD2 (5 bases each). This CDR3 has 16 residues. Trimming removed 2 bases from V and 4 bases from J, with 14 bases in between. Germline CDR1 SEHNR, CDR2 FQNEAQ (reference sequence). The CDR3 coding sequence is TGTGCCAGCAGCTTATCGCAGGGACGCTTCACCGGGGAGCTGTTTTTT. Protein: CASSLSQGRFTGELFF.

The rearrangement joins TRBV5-4 to TRBJ1-1; D not resolved. Germline-derived CDR1 and CDR2 are SGHNT and YYREEE (reference sequence). Trimming removed 4 bases from V and 3 bases from J, with 10 bases in between. The CDR3 runs to 13 residues. DNA for the CDR3: TGTGCCAGCAGCCCCAGGTGGGACACTGAAGCTTTCTTT. Translating gives CASSPRWDTEAFF.

CDR3 loop: CASSIGQEAFF. As DNA, the CDR3 is TGTGCCAGTAGTATAGGGCAAGAAGCTTTCTTT. The J gene is TRBJ1-1, the V gene TRBV19; D gene uncertain. V was trimmed by 1 base and J by 8 bases, leaving 5 bases between them. The CDR3 is made up of 11 amino acids. Germline CDR1 LNHDA, CDR2 SQIVND (reference sequence).

A word on this clone: The junction and the germline gene differ at one end; a read error may be behind it. The chain joins TRBV4-1 to TRBJ1-3; TRBD1 aligns across 11 bases. CDR1 MGHRA and CDR2 YSYEKL come from the germline V gene. The CDR3 has 14 amino acids. CDR3 bases: TGCGCCAGCAGACAAGGACAGGGGGCTGACACCATATATTTT. Translation gives CASRQGQGADTIYF.

The chain links TRBV6-5 to TRBJ2-1, with no clear D. Germline V gene data show CDR1 as MNHEY and CDR2 as SVGAGI. V was trimmed by 8 bases and J by 5 bases, leaving 10 bases between them. The CDR3 spans 12 residues. CDR3 residues: CASLGTNNEQFF. CDR3 nucleotides: TGTGCCAGCTTGGGTACTAACAATGAGCAGTTCTTC.

The CDR3 region is CGTKGGGPTDTQYF. In DNA form, the CDR3 reads TGCGGGACGAAGGGGGGGGGACCTACAGATACGCAGTATTTT. The chain joins TRBV29-1 to TRBJ2-3; tentative D call: TRBD2 (7 bases). The germline CDR1 and CDR2 sequences are SQVTM and ANQGSEA. The CDR3 extends over 14 amino acids.

V usage is TRBV7-8 and J usage is TRBJ2-1; 9 bases fit TRBD1. This CDR3 has 15 amino acids. J lost 6 bases, V lost 6 bases, and 9 bases had no gene match. Germline V gene lookup returns CDR1 SGHVS and CDR2 FQNEAQ. CDR3 loop: CASSPGTGSPNEQFF. CDR3 nucleotides: TGTGCCAGCAGTCCCGGGACAGGGAGCCCCAATGAGCAGTTCTTC.